These 9 T cell receptor beta chains were sequenced from one sample in a study of T cell responses to AZD1222 COVID-19 vaccine (dated by TCRdb to 2020 to 2023). Preparation of the library involved the immunoSEQ multiplex PCR assay. TCRdb holds this immuneACCESS table with in-frame rearrangements only. Some clones are missing; in checked studies, unresolved V genes explain under half, and the rest has no known cause. The sample contains over 90,000 clones, around nine tenths of them found a single time. Approximately 20% of the sample goes to the ten largest clones. The sample's time point label, in plain terms: baseline before first vaccination. The material was peripheral blood, obtained on day 0 of AZD1222 vaccination. These TCRs come from an adult in good health.

The rearrangement uses TRBV3-1 (or the pseudogene TRBV3-2) and TRBJ1-2; D not resolved. The germline gives CDR1 LGHDT, CDR2 YNNKEL (reference sequence). The germline V and J ends were trimmed by 1 base and 3 bases, with 9 bases remaining between them. The CDR3 is made up of 14 amino acids. The CDR3 bases are TGTGCCAGCAGCCAAGCCTCTGTCGACTATGGCTACACCTTC. Its translation is CASSQASVDYGYTF.

V usage is TRBV3-1 (or the pseudogene TRBV3-2) and J usage is TRBJ2-2; D ambiguous. Germline V gene data show CDR1 as LGHDT and CDR2 as YNNKEL (reference sequence). V gave up 5 bases and J gave up 2 bases, with 12 bases separating them. The CDR3 has 15 residues. This chain's CDR3 is CASSKSESNTGELFF. CDR3 in DNA: TGTGCCAGCAGCAAAAGCGAAAGTAACACCGGGGAGCTGTTTTTT.

The chain recombines TRBV19 with TRBJ1-3; D is uncertain. CDR1 is LNHDA, CDR2 SQIVND, per germline (reference sequence). There are 14 residues in the CDR3. Deletions cut 8 bases from V and 0 bases from J, with 11 bases between. The CDR3 reads CASDKGDSGNTIYF. CDR3 sequence (DNA): TGTGCCAGTGATAAGGGAGACTCTGGAAACACCATATATTTT.

V gene TRBV6-2 or TRBV6-3 combines with J gene TRBJ2-7, with 10 bases aligning to TRBD2. CDR3 length equals 16 residues. CDR1 and CDR2 from the germline V gene are MNHEY and SVGEGT. Germline trimming cut 5 bases from V and 2 bases from J; bases unmatched to any gene: 9. The CDR3 here is CASSRTRTSGTYEQYF. CDR3 DNA sequence: TGTGCCAGCAGTAGGACCCGGACTAGCGGCACCTACGAGCAGTACTTC.

The chain uses TRBV19 and TRBJ1-1, with a tentative D call TRBD1 (6 bases). This CDR3 is 14 amino acids long. Germline CDR1 LNHDA, CDR2 SQIVND (reference sequence). The germline V and J ends were trimmed by 10 bases and 5 bases, with 20 bases remaining between them. CDR3: CATGQRRGRTEAFF. CDR3 DNA sequence: TGTGCCACCGGACAGAGGAGGGGGAGGACTGAAGCTTTCTTT.

This clone was seen once. The V and J genes are TRBV2 and TRBJ2-3, with D perhaps matching TRBD1 (6 bases). The CDR3 is 14 amino acids. Germline CDR1 and CDR2: SNHLY and FYNNEI. V lost 6 bases to trimming and J lost 2 bases, with 12 bases between them. The CDR3 is CASRTGQNTDTQYF. The CDR3 DNA is TGTGCCAGCAGGACTGGACAGAACACAGATACGCAGTATTTT.

This chain links TRBV6-6 with TRBJ1-1; D is ambiguous. CDR1 and CDR2 from the germline V gene are MNHNY and SVGAGI (reference sequence). V was shortened by 7 bases and J by 2 bases, with 5 bases between the two germline ends. There are 11 residues in the CDR3. The CDR3 reads CASTQNTEAFF. The CDR3 DNA reads TGTGCCAGCACCCAAAACACTGAAGCTTTCTTT.

The chain is built from TRBV3-1 (or the pseudogene TRBV3-2) and TRBJ1-1; D gene ambiguous. From germline, CDR1 is LGHDT and CDR2 YNNKEL (reference sequence). V was trimmed by 4 bases and J by 4 bases, leaving 10 bases between them. This CDR3 has 13 residues. CDR3 loop: CASSRERATEAFF. CDR3 nucleotides: TGTGCCAGCAGCCGGGAACGGGCCACTGAAGCTTTCTTT.

This clone was picked up one time. CDR3 residues: CSAGRTDSSSGYTF. Written as DNA, the CDR3 is TGCAGCGCCGGAAGGACAGACTCCTCGAGTGGCTACACCTTC. The V and J genes are TRBV29-1 and TRBJ1-2, with D possibly matching TRBD1 (6 bases). The CDR3 sequence is 14 residues long. Trimming stripped 7 bases from V and 7 bases from J, with 22 bases between. Germline-derived CDR1 and CDR2 are SQVTM and ANQGSEA.